Detailed here is one T cell receptor beta chain. Germline V gene sequence: CDR1 SGHRS, CDR2 YFSETQ. The V gene end was trimmed by 0 bases and the J gene end by 9 bases; junction bases not matched to a gene: 14. CDR3 size: 17 residues. This sample is part of a study of Siglec-9 on CD8 T cells in melanoma. Assay used: immunoSEQ multiplex PCR; TCRdb lists only in-frame clones, some missing. The sample lists roughly 35,000 clones, 80% to 85% seen once, with about 1.8% in the top ten. The sequenced sample was Siglec-9- CD8+ T cells sorted from blood. The chain joins TRBV5-1 to TRBJ2-1, with 8 bases matching TRBD2. The sequence was obtained from a human donor in good health. CDR3 sequence: CASSLAGGPGVRGEQFF. CDR3 nucleotides: TGCGCCAGCAGCTTGGCGGGAGGGCCAGGGGTAAGGGGTGAGCAGTTCTTC. Together with reference TRBV5-1 and TRBJ2-1, the CDR3 gives the full variable domain: KAGVTQTPRYLIKTRGQQVTLSCSPISGHRSVSWYQQTPGQGLQFLFEYFSETQRNKGNFPGRFSGRQFSNSRSEMNVSTLELGDSALYLCASSLAGGPGVRGEQFFGPGTRLTVL.